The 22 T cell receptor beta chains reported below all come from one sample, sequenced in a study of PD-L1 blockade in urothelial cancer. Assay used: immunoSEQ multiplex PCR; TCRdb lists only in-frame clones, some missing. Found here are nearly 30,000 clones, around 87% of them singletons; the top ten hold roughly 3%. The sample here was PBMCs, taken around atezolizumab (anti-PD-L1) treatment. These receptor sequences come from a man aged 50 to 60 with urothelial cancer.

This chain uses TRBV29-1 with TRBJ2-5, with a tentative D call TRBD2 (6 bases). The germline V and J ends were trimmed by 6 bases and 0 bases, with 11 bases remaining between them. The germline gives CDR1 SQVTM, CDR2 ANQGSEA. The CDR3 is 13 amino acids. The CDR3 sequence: CSVAEGNQETQYF. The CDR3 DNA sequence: TGCAGCGTCGCGGAGGGGAACCAAGAGACCCAGTACTTC.

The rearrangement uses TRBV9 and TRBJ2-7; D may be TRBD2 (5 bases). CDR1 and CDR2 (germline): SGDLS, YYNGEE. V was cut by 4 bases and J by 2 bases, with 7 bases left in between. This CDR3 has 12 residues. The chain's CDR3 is CASSSGAYEQYF. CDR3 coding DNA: TGTGCCAGCAGCTCCGGGGCCTACGAGCAGTACTTC.

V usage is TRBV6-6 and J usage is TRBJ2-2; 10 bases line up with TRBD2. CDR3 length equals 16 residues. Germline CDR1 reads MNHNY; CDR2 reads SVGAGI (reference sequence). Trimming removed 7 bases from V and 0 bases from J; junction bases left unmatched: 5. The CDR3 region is CASTLAGGPNTGELFF. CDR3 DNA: TGTGCCAGCACCTTAGCGGGGGGACCGAACACCGGGGAGCTGTTTTTT.

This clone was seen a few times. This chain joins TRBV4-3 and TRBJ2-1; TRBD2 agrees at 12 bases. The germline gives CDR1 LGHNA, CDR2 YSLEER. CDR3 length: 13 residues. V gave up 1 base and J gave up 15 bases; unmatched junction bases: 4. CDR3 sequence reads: CASSQGLAGAGFF. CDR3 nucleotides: TGCGCCAGCAGCCAAGGACTAGCGGGAGCGGGGTTCTTC.

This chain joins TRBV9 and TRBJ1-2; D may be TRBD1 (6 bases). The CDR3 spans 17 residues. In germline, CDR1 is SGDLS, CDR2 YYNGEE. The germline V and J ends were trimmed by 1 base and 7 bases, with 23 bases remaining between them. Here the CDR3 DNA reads TGTGCCAGCAGCGTATCAGTATTACAGGGAACCTCGGGTGGCTACACCTTC. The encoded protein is CASSVSVLQGTSGGYTF. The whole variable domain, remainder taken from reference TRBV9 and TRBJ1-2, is DSGVTQTPKHLITATGQRVTLRCSPRSGDLSVYWYQQSLDQGLQFLIQYYNGEERAKGNILERFSAQQFPDLHSELNLSSLELGDSALYFCASSVSVLQGTSGGYTFGSGTRLTVV.

The CDR3 sequence: CSVDILGTGELFF. CDR3 coding DNA: TGCAGCGTTGATATCCTCGGGACCGGGGAGCTGTTTTTT. V and J are TRBV29-1 and TRBJ2-2; D remains unclear. Trimming left V 3 bases short and J 5 bases short, with 10 bases between. This CDR3 spans 13 amino acids. Germline CDR1 reads SQVTM; CDR2 reads ANQGSEA.

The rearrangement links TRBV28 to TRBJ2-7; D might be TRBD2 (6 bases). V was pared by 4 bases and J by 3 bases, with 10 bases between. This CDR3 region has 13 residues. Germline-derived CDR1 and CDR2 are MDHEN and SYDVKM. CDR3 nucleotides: TGTGCCAGCAGTTGGACTAAGGTCTACGAGCAGTACTTC. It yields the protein CASSWTKVYEQYF.

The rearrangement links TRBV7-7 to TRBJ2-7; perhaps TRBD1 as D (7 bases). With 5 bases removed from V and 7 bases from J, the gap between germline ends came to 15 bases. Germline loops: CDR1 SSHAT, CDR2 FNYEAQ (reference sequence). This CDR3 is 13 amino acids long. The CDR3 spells CASSQETGREQYF. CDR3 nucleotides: TGTGCCAGCAGCCAAGAGACAGGGAGGGAGCAGTACTTC. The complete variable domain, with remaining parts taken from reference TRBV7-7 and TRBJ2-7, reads GAGVSQSPRYKVTKRGQDVTLRCDPISSHATLYWYQQALGQGPEFLTYFNYEAQPDKSGLPSDRFSAERPEGSISTLTIQRTEQRDSAMYRCASSQETGREQYFGPGTRLTVT.

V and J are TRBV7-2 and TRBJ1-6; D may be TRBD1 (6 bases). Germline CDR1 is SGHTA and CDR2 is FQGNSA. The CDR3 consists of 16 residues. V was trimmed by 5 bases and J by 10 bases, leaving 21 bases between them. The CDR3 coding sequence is TGTGCCAGCAGCGCAGCCGCTGACAGGTTCGGATCACCCCTCCACTTT. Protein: CASSAAADRFGSPLHF.

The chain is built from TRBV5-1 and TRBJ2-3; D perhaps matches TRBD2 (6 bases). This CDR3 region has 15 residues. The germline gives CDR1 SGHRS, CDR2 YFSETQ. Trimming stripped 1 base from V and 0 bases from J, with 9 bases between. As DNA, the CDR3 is TGCGCCAGCAGCTTGTGGGGGACTAGCACAGATACGCAGTATTTT. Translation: CASSLWGTSTDTQYF.

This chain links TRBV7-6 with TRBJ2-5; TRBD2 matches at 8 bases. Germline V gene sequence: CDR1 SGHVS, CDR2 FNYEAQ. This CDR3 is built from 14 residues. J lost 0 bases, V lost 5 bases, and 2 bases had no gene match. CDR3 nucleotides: TGTGCCAGCAGCCGTAGCGGGAACCAAGAGACCCAGTACTTC. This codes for CASSRSGNQETQYF.

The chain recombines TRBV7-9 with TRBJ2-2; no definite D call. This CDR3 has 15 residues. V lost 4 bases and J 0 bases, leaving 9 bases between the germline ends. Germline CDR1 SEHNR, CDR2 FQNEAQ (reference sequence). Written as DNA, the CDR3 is TGTGCCAGCAGCTCGGGTAATACGAACACCGGGGAGCTGTTTTTT. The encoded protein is CASSSGNTNTGELFF.

Here the CDR3 reads CASSSAGLAGVSRYF. The CDR3 region has the DNA TGTGCCAGCAGCTCAGCCGGACTAGCGGGAGTGTCTCGGTACTTC. This rearrangement joins TRBV11-2 to TRBJ2-7; 13 bases are a match to TRBD2. The CDR3 spans 15 residues. V dropped 4 bases and J dropped 12; count of bases not matched to a gene: 12. The V gene's germline CDR1 is SGHAT and CDR2 FQNNGV.

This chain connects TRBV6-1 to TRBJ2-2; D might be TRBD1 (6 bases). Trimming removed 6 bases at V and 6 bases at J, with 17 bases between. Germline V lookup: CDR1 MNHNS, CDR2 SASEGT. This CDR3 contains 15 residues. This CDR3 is CASSPNRNRAGELFF. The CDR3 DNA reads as TGTGCCAGCAGCCCCAACCGAAACAGGGCCGGGGAGCTGTTTTTT.

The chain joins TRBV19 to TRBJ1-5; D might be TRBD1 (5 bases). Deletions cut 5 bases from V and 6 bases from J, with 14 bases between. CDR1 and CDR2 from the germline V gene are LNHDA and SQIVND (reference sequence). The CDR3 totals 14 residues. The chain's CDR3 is CASSARDMSQPQHF. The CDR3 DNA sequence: TGTGCCAGTAGTGCCAGGGATATGAGTCAGCCCCAGCATTTT.

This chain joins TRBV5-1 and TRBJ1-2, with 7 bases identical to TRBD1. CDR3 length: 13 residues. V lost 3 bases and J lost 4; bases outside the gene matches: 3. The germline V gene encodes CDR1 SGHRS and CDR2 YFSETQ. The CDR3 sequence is CASSSGQIYGYTF. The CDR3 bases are TGCGCCAGCAGCTCGGGACAGATCTATGGCTACACCTTC.

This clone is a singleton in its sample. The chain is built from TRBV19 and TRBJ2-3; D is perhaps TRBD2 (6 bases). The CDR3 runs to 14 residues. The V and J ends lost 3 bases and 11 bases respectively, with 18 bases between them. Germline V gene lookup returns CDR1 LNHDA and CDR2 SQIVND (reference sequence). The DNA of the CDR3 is TGTGCCAGTAGTATGATCGGCACTCGGGGGTTGCAGTATTTT. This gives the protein CASSMIGTRGLQYF. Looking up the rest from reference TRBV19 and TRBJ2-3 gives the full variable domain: DGGITQSPKYLFRKEGQNVTLSCEQNLNHDAMYWYRQDPGQGLRLIYYSQIVNDFQKGDIAEGYSVSREKKESFPLTVTSAQKNPTAFYLCASSMIGTRGLQYFGPGTRLTVL.

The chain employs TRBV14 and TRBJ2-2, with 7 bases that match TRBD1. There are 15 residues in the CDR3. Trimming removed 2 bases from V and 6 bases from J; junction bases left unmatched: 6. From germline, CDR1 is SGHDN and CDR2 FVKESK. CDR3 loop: CASSQTTGKAGELFF. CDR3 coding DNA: TGTGCCAGCAGCCAAACGACAGGGAAGGCCGGGGAGCTGTTTTTT.

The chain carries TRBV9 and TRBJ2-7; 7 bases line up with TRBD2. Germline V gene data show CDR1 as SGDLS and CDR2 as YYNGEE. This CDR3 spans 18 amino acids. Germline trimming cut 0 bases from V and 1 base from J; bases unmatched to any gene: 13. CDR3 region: CASSVAPRGVGESYEQYF. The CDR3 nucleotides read TGTGCCAGCAGCGTAGCCCCCCGGGGGGTGGGAGAGTCCTACGAGCAGTACTTC.

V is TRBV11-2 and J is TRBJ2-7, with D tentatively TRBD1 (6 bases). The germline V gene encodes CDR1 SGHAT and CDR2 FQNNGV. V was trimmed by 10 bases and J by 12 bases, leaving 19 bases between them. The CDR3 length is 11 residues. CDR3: CAILRGGARYF. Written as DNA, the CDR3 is TGTGCCATTCTCCGAGGGGGAGCCCGGTACTTC.

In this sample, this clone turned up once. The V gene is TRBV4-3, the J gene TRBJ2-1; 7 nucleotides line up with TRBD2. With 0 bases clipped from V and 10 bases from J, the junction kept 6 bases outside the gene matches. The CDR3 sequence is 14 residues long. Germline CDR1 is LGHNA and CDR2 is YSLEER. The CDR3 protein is CASSQDMSGGEQFF. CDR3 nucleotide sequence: TGCGCCAGCAGCCAAGACATGTCGGGAGGCGAGCAGTTCTTC.

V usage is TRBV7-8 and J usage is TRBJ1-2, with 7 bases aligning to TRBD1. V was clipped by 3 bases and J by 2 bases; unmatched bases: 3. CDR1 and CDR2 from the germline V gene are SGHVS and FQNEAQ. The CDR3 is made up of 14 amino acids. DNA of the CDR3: TGTGCCAGCAGCTTGGAGACAGGGAACTATGGCTACACCTTC. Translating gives CASSLETGNYGYTF.